Below are 29 T cell receptor beta chains sequenced from a single sample in a study of shared clonotypes between healthy human individuals. This table comes from immunoSEQ multiplex PCR, and its TCRdb copy is limited to in-frame clones, with some not included. The sample consists of approximately 1.4 million clones, approximately 98% of them appearing once. The sample comprised naive CD4+ T cells sorted from blood. Subset described: CD45RA+ positively selected. These receptors originate from a man aged 25-45 years in good health.

The CDR3 nucleotides read TGTGCCAGCAGCTCCGGGACATCATCCGGAAACATTCAGTACTTC. As protein: CASSSGTSSGNIQYF. The V and J genes are TRBV7-6 and TRBJ2-4, with D perhaps matching TRBD1 (6 bases). Germline assignment: CDR1 SGHVS and CDR2 FNYEAQ. V was cut by 4 bases and J by 6 bases, with 16 bases left in between. This CDR3 has 15 residues.

The chain has TRBV29-1 and TRBJ2-7, with D perhaps matching TRBD1 (5 bases). CDR1 is SQVTM and CDR2 is ANQGSEA in the germline V gene. This CDR3 comprises 13 residues. Trimming took off 4 bases at V and 1 base at J, with 11 bases between the two ends. CDR3 DNA: TGCAGCGTTGGCGCGACAGTTTCCTACGAGCAGTACTTC. This encodes CSVGATVSYEQYF.

This rearrangement joins TRBV9 to TRBJ1-3; no clear D. The V end lost 3 bases, the J end lost 0 bases, and 7 bases lay between the germline ends. This CDR3 has 14 residues. CDR1 is SGDLS and CDR2 is YYNGEE in the germline V gene. The chain's CDR3 is CASSEDPSGNTIYF. DNA for the CDR3: TGTGCCAGCAGCGAGGACCCCTCTGGAAACACCATATATTTT.

This chain links TRBV4-3 with TRBJ2-7, with 11 bases aligning to TRBD1. Per the germline V gene, CDR1 is LGHNA and CDR2 is YSLEER. The CDR3 loop spans 18 amino acids. With V trimmed by 4 bases and J by 2 bases, 13 bases remained unmatched. CDR3 in amino acids: CASSRARTGGKETYEQYF. CDR3 DNA sequence: TGCGCCAGCAGCCGCGCGCGGACAGGGGGCAAAGAGACCTACGAGCAGTACTTC.

CDR3 region: CASSLEQSHGYTF. The CDR3 nucleotides are TGCGCCAGCAGCTTGGAACAGAGTCACGGCTACACCTTC. The chain uses TRBV5-1 and TRBJ1-2; D not resolved. The CDR3 runs 13 residues. V shed 0 bases and J shed 8 bases, with 11 bases lying between them. Germline values: CDR1 SGHRS, CDR2 YFSETQ.

The chain is built from TRBV7-9 and TRBJ1-4; weak D call: TRBD1 (6 bases). The CDR3 runs to 17 residues. Trimming took 5 bases from V and 3 from J, leaving 19 bases between them. Germline CDR1 is SEHNR and CDR2 is FQNEAQ (reference sequence). The CDR3 coding sequence is TGTGCCAGCAGCACATCCAGACAGGTCTACGCTAATGAAAAACTGTTTTTT. This translates into CASSTSRQVYANEKLFF.

Of note for this clone: The sample has other DNA sequences that encode this CDR3 too. This chain connects TRBV7-2 to TRBJ2-7, with 9 nucleotides matching TRBD2. V shed 3 bases and J 2 bases; nucleotides not matched to a gene: 2. The CDR3 runs 14 residues. Germline CDR1 reads SGHTA; CDR2 reads FQGNSA. CDR3: CASSLTSGPYEQYF. DNA for the CDR3: TGTGCCAGCAGCTTGACTAGCGGACCCTACGAGCAGTACTTC.

This clone was picked up one time. This rearrangement joins TRBV5-1 to TRBJ2-6; D is unclear. The CDR3 is made up of 16 amino acids. Germline loops: CDR1 SGHRS, CDR2 YFSETQ. V was pared by 4 bases and J by 1 base, with 12 bases between. CDR3 protein: CASSPRGDSGANVLTF. In DNA form, the CDR3 reads TGCGCCAGCAGCCCCCGTGGGGATTCTGGGGCCAACGTCCTGACTTTC.

Points on this clone: Different DNA sequences within this sample yield the same CDR3. The chain carries TRBV28 and TRBJ2-3; D is unclear. Germline V lookup: CDR1 MDHEN, CDR2 SYDVKM. The V and J ends lost 2 bases and 4 bases respectively, with 4 bases between them. The CDR3 is made up of 12 amino acids. CDR3 region: CASSLTADTQYF. The CDR3 DNA reads as TGTGCCAGCAGTTTAACAGCAGATACGCAGTATTTT.

CDR3 residues: CASSPDWGLNQPQHF. Written as DNA, the CDR3 is TGTGCCAGCTCACCGGACTGGGGGTTGAATCAGCCCCAGCATTTT. V gene TRBV18 combines with J gene TRBJ1-5, with D maybe TRBD1 (5 bases). This CDR3 comprises 15 residues. Germline values: CDR1 KGHSH, CDR2 LQKENI. The V gene lost 3 bases and the J gene lost 4 bases, with 13 bases spanning the gap. Full variable domain (missing parts from reference TRBV18 and TRBJ1-5): NAGVMQNPRHLVRRRGQEARLRCSPMKGHSHVYWYRQLPEEGLKFMVYLQKENIIDESGMPKERFSAEFPKEGPSILRIQQVVRGDSAAYFCASSPDWGLNQPQHFGDGTRLSIL.

The chain carries TRBV28 and TRBJ2-2, with TRBD1 as a possible D gene (6 bases). Deletions cut 4 bases from V and 6 bases from J, with 18 bases between. The CDR3 spans 16 residues. Germline loops: CDR1 MDHEN, CDR2 SYDVKM. The CDR3 nucleotides read TGTGCCAGCAGTTGGGCCGCGACAGGTTTATCCGGGGAGCTGTTTTTT. Translated, it gives CASSWAATGLSGELFF.

This clone turned up a few times. The V call is TRBV7-9, the J call TRBJ1-1; 7 bases align to TRBD1. The CDR3 runs 15 residues. Germline CDR1 SEHNR, CDR2 FQNEAQ (reference sequence). Trimming removed 5 bases from V and 5 bases from J; junction bases left unmatched: 11. The CDR3 sequence is CASSLPTGVRTEAFF. Here the CDR3 DNA reads TGTGCCAGCAGCCTACCCACAGGGGTTCGGACTGAAGCTTTCTTT.

The chain has TRBV27 and TRBJ2-5; TRBD2 aligns across 12 bases. The length of the CDR3 is 16 residues. Germline V gives CDR1 MNHEY, CDR2 SMNVEV (reference sequence). The V segment lost 5 bases and the J segment 2 bases; nucleotides outside the gene matches: 6. The CDR3 DNA reads as TGTGCCAGCAGTGCCAGACTAGCGGGAGCTCAAGAGACCCAGTACTTC. Its translation is CASSARLAGAQETQYF.

The chain employs TRBV5-1 and TRBJ1-2; D call uncertain. Germline values: CDR1 SGHRS, CDR2 YFSETQ. The CDR3 is made up of 16 amino acids. V dropped 0 bases and J dropped 4 bases, with 16 bases sitting between them. The CDR3 region has the DNA TGCGCCAGCAGCTTGGATGAGGGCGCGTCCGTCTATGGCTACACCTTC. This codes for CASSLDEGASVYGYTF.

The gene calls are TRBV6-6 and TRBJ2-3; 9 bases line up with TRBD2. This CDR3 is 13 amino acids long. J was trimmed by 10 bases and V by 7 bases; bases with no gene match: 9. The germline gives CDR1 MNHNY, CDR2 SVGAGI (reference sequence). The CDR3 DNA follows: TGTGCCAGCACCGGACTAGCGCGTTACCCGCAGTATTTT. It specifies CASTGLARYPQYF.

The rearrangement uses TRBV7-3 and TRBJ2-5, with a tentative D call TRBD1 (5 bases). Trimming took 1 base from V and 5 from J, leaving 8 bases between them. CDR1 SGHTA and CDR2 FQGTGA come from the germline V gene. CDR3 size: 13 residues. Written as DNA, the CDR3 is TGTGCCAGCAGCTTAAGCAGGGCGGAGACCCAGTACTTC. Encoded protein: CASSLSRAETQYF.

The chain joins TRBV7-9 to TRBJ2-7; 8 bases match TRBD1. This CDR3 spans 15 amino acids. CDR1 SEHNR and CDR2 FQNEAQ come from the germline V gene (reference sequence). The J segment lost 2 bases and the V segment lost 3 bases, leaving 6 bases of the junction unmatched. The CDR3 protein is CASSFYGTGAYEQYF. In nucleotides, the CDR3 is TGTGCCAGCAGCTTTTATGGGACAGGAGCCTACGAGCAGTACTTC.

The V gene is TRBV7-9, the J gene TRBJ2-1, with D tentatively TRBD2 (5 bases). V gave up 1 base and J gave up 2 bases, with 9 bases separating them. The CDR3 totals 15 residues. Germline V CDR1 and CDR2: SEHNR, FQNEAQ (reference sequence). The CDR3 protein is CASSLVSGTYNEQFF. CDR3 nucleotide sequence: TGTGCCAGCAGCTTAGTAAGCGGCACCTACAATGAGCAGTTCTTC.

Here the CDR3 reads CASNLYGNEQYF. CDR3 DNA: TGTGCCAGCAATTTGTATGGGAACGAGCAGTACTTC. V and J are TRBV28 and TRBJ2-7; D gene uncertain. The CDR3 has 12 residues. Trimming pared 7 bases from V and 5 bases from J, leaving 12 bases between. CDR1 and CDR2 (germline): MDHEN, SYDVKM.

The chain uses TRBV7-9 and TRBJ2-3, with D hard to call. CDR1 is SEHNR, CDR2 FQNEAQ, per germline (reference sequence). The ends were cut back, 3 bases at V and 1 base at J, with 5 bases in the middle. This CDR3 spans 13 amino acids. CDR3 sequence reads: CASSFTGTDTQYF. The CDR3 coding sequence is TGTGCCAGCAGCTTCACTGGCACAGATACGCAGTATTTT. The full variable domain, rest sourced from reference TRBV7-9 and TRBJ2-3, is DTGVSQNPRHKITKRGQNVTFRCDPISEHNRLYWYRQTLGQGPEFLTYFQNEAQLEKSRLLSDRFSAERPKGSFSTLEIQRTEQGDSAMYLCASSFTGTDTQYFGPGTRLTVL.

The genes are TRBV11-2 and TRBJ2-5; D may be TRBD1 or TRBD2 (5 bases each). CDR1 is SGHAT and CDR2 is FQNNGV in the germline V gene. With 4 bases removed from V and 0 bases from J, the gap between germline ends came to 24 bases. The CDR3 is 19 amino acids. The CDR3 coding sequence is TGTGCCAGCAGCTCCCGACAGTCACGGTTAGCGAAGTACCAAGAGACCCAGTACTTC. Amino acids: CASSSRQSRLAKYQETQYF.

The CDR3 DNA follows: TGTGCCAGCAGCCAGGGTCGGCCATCCGACCCCATGAGGAACACTGAAGCTTTCTTT. Its translation: CASSQGRPSDPMRNTEAFF. This chain connects TRBV14 to TRBJ1-1; D uncertain. Between the trimmed V and J ends, which lost 3 bases and 1 base, there was a span of 24 bases. Germline-derived CDR1 and CDR2 are SGHDN and FVKESK. The CDR3 runs 19 residues.

The chain joins TRBV11-3 to TRBJ2-1; 7 bases are a match to TRBD2. Germline V CDR1 and CDR2: SGHNT, YENEEA. This CDR3 has 13 residues. The J segment lost 13 bases and the V segment lost 1 base, leaving 7 bases of the junction unmatched. The CDR3 protein is CASSLGEWEGQFF. The CDR3 coding sequence is TGTGCCAGCAGCTTAGGGGAGTGGGAGGGACAGTTCTTC.

The chain employs TRBV14 and TRBJ2-3, with TRBD2 as a possible D gene (6 bases). Trimming shortened V by 4 bases and J by 2 bases, and 13 bases separated the two germline ends. The CDR3 is 15 residues long. Germline values: CDR1 SGHDN, CDR2 FVKESK. CDR3 protein: CASSPMGGPTDTQYF. The DNA of the CDR3 is TGTGCCAGCAGCCCGATGGGGGGACCCACAGATACGCAGTATTTT.

The chain recombines TRBV28 with TRBJ1-5; 10 positions match TRBD1. Per germline, CDR1 MDHEN and CDR2 SYDVKM. V shed 6 bases, J shed 6 bases, and the junction held 5 bases outside the gene matches. This CDR3 region has 14 residues. The CDR3 spells CASRTGGSGQPQHF. The CDR3 DNA is TGTGCCAGCAGGACAGGGGGCAGTGGTCAGCCCCAGCATTTT.

Of note for this clone: Distinct nucleotide sequences in the sample also encode this CDR3. V usage is TRBV27 and J usage is TRBJ2-2; TRBD1 might be the D (6 bases). This CDR3 is built from 14 residues. The germline V gene encodes CDR1 MNHEY and CDR2 SMNVEV (reference sequence). The germline V and J ends were trimmed by 5 bases and 1 base, with 8 bases remaining between them. The CDR3 nucleotides read TGTGCCAGCAGTCCGGGACAGAACACCGGGGAGCTGTTTTTT. Amino acid sequence: CASSPGQNTGELFF.

This clone was recorded once. This likely comes from a read error, as the CDR3 has no conserved phenylalanine or tryptophan at its end. No DNA is shown, since the ends of the CDR3 on it are uncertain; the CDR3 is the one TCRdb lists. The chain joins TRBV7-6 to TRBJ1-2; the tabulated D call, TRBD1, remains unverified against the DNA. Germline CDR1 and CDR2: SGHVS and FNYEAQ. The CDR3 totals 14 residues, both ends included. The CDR3 sequence is CASSLVPGQRKDDV.

The chain couples TRBV11-3 to TRBJ2-7, with 11 positions matching TRBD1. CDR1 and CDR2 from the germline V gene are SGHNT and YENEEA. CDR3 length: 13 amino acids. J lost 10 bases, V lost 6 bases, and 8 bases had no gene match. CDR3 bases: TGTGCCAGCAGTGCCGGGACAGGGGGTCTACAGTACTTC. It codes for CASSAGTGGLQYF. The full variable domain, rest sourced from reference TRBV11-3 and TRBJ2-7, is EAGVVQSPRYKIIEKKQPVAFWCNPISGHNTLYWYLQNLGQGPELLIRYENEEAVDDSQLPKDRFSAERLKGVDSTLKIQPAELGDSAVYLCASSAGTGGLQYFGPGTRLTVT.

This chain connects TRBV6-5 to TRBJ2-1; possibly TRBD2 for D (6 bases). Per germline, CDR1 MNHEY and CDR2 SVGAGI. V lost 0 bases and J lost 4, with 10 bases in between. This CDR3 is 15 amino acids long. The CDR3 loop is CASSYSGLAYNEQFF. As DNA, the CDR3 is TGTGCCAGCAGTTACTCAGGTCTAGCGTACAATGAGCAGTTCTTC.